This T cell receptor (beta chain) was obtained from a study of T cells in Graves' hyperthyroidism and ophthalmopathy. This clonotype has at least ten counts. The CDR3 totals 17 residues. Trimming took 3 bases from V and 1 from J; bases not matched to a gene: 12. Per the germline V gene, CDR1 is SEHNR and CDR2 is FQNEAQ (reference sequence). RNA transcripts were the template for amplifying TCR beta CDR3 regions. RT-PCR in the first round (using the HTBI primer set) targeted the TCR CDR3. TCRdb analysed the multiplex PCR reads with MiXCR anew, one entry per CDR3 protein. The sample consists of 220,000 or so distinct CDR3 sequences, 16% of them appearing once.

This receptor was taken from a woman between 18 and 30 years old with Graves' ophthalmopathy. The rearrangement links TRBV7-9 to TRBJ2-7; 7 bases match TRBD1. The material sequenced was blood. The DNA of the CDR3 is TGTGCCAGCAGCTTGCCGCCCGGGACAGCCCAGTCCTACGAGCAGTACTTC. Protein product: CASSLPPGTAQSYEQYF.